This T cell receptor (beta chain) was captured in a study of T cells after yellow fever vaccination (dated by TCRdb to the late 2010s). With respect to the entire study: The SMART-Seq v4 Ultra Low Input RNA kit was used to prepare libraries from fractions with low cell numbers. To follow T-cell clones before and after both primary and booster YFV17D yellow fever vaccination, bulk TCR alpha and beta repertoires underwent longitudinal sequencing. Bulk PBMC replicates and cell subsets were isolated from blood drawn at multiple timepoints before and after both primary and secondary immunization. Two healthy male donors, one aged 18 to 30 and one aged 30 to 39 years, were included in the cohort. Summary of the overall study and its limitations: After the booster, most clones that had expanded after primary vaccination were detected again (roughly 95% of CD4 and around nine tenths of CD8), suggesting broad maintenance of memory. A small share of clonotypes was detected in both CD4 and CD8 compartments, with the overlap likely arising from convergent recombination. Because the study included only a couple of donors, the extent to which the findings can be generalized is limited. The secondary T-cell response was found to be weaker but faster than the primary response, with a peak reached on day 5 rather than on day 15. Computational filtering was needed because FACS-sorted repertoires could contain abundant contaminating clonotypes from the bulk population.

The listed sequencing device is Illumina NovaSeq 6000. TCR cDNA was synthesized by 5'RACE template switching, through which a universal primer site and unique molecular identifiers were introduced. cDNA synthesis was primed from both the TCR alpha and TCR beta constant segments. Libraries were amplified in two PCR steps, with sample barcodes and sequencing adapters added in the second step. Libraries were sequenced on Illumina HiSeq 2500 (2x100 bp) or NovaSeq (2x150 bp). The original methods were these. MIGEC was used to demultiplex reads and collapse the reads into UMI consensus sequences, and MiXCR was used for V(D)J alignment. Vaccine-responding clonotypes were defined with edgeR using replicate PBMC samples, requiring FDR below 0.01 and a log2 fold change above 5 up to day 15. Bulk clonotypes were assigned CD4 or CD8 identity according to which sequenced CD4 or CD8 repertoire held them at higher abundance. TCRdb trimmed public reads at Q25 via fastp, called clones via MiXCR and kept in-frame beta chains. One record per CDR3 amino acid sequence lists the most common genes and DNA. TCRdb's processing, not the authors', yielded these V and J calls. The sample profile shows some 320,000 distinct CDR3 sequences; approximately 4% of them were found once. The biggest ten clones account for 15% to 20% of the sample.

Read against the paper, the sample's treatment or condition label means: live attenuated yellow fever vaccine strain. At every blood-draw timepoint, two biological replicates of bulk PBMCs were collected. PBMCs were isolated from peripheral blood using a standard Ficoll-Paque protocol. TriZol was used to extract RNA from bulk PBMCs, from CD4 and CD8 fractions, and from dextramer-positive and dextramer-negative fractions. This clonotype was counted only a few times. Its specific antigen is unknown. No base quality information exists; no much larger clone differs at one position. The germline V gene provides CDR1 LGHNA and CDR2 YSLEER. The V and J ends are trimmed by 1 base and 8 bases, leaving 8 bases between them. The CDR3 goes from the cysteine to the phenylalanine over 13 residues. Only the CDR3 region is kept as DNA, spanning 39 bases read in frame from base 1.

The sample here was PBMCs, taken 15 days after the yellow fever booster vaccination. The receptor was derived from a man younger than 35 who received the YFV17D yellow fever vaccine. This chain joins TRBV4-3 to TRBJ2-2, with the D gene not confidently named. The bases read TGCGCCAGCAGCCAAGGCTCGGTGGGGGAGCTGTTTTTT. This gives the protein CASSQGSVGELFF.